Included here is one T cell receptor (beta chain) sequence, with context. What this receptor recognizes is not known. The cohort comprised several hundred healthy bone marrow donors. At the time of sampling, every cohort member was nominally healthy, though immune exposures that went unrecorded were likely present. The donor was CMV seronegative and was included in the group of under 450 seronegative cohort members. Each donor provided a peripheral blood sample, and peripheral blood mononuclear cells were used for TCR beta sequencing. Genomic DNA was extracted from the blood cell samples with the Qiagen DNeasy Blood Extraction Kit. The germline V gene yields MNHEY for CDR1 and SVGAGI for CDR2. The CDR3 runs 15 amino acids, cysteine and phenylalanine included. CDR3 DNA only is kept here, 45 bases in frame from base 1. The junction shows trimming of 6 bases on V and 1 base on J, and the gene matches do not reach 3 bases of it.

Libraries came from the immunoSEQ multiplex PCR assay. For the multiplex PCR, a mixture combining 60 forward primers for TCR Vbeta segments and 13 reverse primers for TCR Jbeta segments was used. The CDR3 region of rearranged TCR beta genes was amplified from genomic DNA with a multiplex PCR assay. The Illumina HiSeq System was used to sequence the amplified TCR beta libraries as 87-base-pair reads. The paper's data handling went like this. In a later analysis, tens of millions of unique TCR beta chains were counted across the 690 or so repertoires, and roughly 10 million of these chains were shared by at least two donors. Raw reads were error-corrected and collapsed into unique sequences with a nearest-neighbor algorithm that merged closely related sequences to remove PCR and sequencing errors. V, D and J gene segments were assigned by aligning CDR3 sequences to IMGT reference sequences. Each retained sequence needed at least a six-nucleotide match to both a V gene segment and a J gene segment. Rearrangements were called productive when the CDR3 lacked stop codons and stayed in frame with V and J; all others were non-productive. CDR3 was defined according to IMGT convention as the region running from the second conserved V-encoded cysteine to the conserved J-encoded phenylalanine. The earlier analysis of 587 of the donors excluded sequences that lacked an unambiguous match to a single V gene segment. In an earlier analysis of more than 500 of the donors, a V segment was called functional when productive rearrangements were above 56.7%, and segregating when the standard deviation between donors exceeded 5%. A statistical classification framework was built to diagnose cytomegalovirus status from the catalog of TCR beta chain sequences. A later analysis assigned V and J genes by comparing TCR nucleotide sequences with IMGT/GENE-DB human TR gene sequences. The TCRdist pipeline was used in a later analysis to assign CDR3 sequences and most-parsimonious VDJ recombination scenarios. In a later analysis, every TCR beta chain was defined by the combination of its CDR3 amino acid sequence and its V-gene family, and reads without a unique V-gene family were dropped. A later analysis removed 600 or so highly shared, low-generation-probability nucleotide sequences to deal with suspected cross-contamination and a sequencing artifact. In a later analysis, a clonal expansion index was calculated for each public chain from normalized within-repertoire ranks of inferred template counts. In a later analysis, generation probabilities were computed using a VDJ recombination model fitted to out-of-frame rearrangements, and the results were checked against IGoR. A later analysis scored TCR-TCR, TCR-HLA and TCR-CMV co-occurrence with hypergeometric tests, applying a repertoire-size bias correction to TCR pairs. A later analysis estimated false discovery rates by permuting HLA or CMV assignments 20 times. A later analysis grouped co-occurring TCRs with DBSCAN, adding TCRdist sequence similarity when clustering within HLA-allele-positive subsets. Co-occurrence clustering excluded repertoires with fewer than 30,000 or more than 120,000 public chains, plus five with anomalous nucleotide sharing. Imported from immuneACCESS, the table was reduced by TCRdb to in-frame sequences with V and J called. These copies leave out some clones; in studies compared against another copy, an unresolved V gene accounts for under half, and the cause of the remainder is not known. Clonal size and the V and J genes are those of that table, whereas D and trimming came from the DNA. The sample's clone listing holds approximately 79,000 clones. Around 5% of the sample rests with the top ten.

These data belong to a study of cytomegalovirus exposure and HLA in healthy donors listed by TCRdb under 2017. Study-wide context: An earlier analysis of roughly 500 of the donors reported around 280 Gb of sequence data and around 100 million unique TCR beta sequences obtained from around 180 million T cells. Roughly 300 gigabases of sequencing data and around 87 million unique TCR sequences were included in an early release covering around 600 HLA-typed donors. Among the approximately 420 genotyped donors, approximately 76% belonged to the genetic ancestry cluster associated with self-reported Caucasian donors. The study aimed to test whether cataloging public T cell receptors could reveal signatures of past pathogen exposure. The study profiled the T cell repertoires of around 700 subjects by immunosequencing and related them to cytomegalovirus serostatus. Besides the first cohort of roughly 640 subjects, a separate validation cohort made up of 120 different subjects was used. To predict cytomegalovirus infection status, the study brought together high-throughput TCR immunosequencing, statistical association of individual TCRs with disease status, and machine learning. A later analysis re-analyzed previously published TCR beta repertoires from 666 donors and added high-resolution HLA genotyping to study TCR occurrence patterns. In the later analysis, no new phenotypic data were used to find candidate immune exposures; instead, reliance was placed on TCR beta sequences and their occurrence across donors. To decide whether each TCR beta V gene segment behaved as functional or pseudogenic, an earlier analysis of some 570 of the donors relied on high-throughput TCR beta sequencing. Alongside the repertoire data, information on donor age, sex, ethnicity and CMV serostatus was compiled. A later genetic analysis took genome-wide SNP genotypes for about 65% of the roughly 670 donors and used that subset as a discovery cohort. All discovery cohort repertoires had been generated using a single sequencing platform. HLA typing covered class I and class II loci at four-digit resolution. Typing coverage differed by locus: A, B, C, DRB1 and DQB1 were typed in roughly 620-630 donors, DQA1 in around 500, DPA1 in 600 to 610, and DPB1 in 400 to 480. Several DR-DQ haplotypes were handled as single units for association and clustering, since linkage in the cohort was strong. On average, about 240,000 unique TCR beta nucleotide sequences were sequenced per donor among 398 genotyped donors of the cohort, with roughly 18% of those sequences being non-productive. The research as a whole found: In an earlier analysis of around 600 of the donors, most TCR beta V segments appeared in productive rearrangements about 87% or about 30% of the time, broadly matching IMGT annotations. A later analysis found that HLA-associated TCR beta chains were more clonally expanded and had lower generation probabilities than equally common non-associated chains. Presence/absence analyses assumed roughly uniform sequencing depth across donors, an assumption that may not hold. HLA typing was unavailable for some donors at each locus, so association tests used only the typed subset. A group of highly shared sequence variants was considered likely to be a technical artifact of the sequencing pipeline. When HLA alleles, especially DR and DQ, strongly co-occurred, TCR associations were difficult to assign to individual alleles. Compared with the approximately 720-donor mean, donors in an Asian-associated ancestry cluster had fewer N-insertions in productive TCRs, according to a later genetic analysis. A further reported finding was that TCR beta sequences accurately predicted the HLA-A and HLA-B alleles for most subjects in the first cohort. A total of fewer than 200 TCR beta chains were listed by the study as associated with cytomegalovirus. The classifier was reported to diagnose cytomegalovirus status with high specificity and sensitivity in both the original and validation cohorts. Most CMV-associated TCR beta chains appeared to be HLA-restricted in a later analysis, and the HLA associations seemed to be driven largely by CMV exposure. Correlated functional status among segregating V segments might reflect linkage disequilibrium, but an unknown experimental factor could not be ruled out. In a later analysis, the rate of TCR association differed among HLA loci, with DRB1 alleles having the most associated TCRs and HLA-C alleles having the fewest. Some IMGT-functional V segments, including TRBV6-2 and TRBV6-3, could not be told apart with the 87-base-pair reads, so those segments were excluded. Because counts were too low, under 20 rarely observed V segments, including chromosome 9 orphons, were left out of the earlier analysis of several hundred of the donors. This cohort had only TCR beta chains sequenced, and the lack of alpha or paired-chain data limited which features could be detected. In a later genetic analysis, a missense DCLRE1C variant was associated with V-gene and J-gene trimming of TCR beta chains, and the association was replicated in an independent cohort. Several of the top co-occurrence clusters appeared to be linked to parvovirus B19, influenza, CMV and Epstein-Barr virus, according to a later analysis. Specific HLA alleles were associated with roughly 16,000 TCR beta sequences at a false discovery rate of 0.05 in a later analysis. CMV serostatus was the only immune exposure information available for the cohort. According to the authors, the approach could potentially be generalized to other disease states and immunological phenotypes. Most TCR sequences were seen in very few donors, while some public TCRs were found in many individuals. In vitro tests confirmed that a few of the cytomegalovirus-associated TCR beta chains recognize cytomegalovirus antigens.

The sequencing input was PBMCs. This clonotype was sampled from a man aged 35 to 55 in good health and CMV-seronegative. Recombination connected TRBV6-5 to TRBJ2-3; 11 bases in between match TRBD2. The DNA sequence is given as TGTGCCAGCAGAGTAGCGGGGGGGGGCACAGATACGCAGTATTTT. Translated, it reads CASRVAGGGTDTQYF.